This record looks at one TCR beta chain sequence and its context. This sample is part of a study of blood T cell repertoires in COVID-19. Germline CDR1 and CDR2: SGHTA and FQGNSA. Trimming cost V 3 bases and J 7 bases, with 16 bases left between them. This CDR3 region has 14 residues. Sequencing was performed with immunoSEQ multiplex PCR; in TCRdb, only in-frame clones are kept and a portion is missing. The sample consists of roughly 100,000 clones, approximately 77% of them appearing once. V usage is TRBV7-2 and J usage is TRBJ2-7, with D possibly TRBD2 on 5 matching bases. The sequence derives from a woman of 80 years or more with acute or convalescent COVID-19. Sequences were obtained from peripheral blood. CDR3 coding DNA: TGTGCCAGCAGCTTTAGCAGGACCTCGGGAGAGCAGTACTTC. It translates to CASSFSRTSGEQYF.